The 29 T cell receptor beta chains below come from one sample, sequenced in a study of CD8+ T cells in alopecia areata (dated by TCRdb to about 2018). The treatment or condition label on this specimen signifies: oral pan-JAK inhibitor, 5-10 mg twice daily. Library preparation employed the immunoSEQ multiplex PCR assay. For TCR sequencing, RNA was extracted from every sample and reverse transcribed into cDNA to serve as template. What TCRdb holds here is the immuneACCESS table cut down to in-frame rearrangements. Part of the clones is not present; checked against another copy, under half of the missing clones reflect an unresolved V gene, and the others are unexplained. The table for this sample lists about 210,000 clones; more than 30% of them were counted only once. Together, the top ten hold 0.4% to 0.55% of the sample. The material was CD4+ T cells sorted from blood, obtained at approximately week 30, from a patient treated with tofacitinib. The receptors shown here come from a human donor with alopecia areata.

This clone was seen only a few times. The chain has TRBV5-1 and TRBJ1-1; no reliable D call. V was shortened by 2 bases and J by 2 bases, with 7 bases between the two germline ends. From germline, CDR1 is SGHRS and CDR2 YFSETQ. This CDR3 is built from 13 residues. The CDR3: CASSFDRNTEAFF. In DNA, the CDR3 is TGCGCCAGCAGCTTTGACCGCAACACTGAAGCTTTCTTT.

The chain combines TRBV5-1 with TRBJ1-1; TRBD1 agrees at 9 bases. The CDR3 covers 17 residues. Germline V gives CDR1 SGHRS, CDR2 YFSETQ. J was trimmed by 4 bases and V by 3 bases; bases with no gene match: 13. CDR3 nucleotide sequence: TGCGCCAGCAGCTCGACAAGAACCGGGACAGGGAGCACTGAAGCTTTCTTT. Its protein product is CASSSTRTGTGSTEAFF.

The chain combines TRBV18 with TRBJ1-1; 9 bases agree with TRBD1. The J segment lost 11 bases and the V segment lost 1 base, leaving 2 bases of the junction unmatched. CDR3 size: 12 residues. CDR1 and CDR2 from the germline V gene are KGHSH and LQKENI. The CDR3 DNA is TGTGCCAGCTCACCACAGACAGGGGGGGCTTTCTTT. Translation gives CASSPQTGGAFF.

Many counts were recorded for this clone. The chain couples TRBV2 to TRBJ1-6; no firm D call. The CDR3 runs 14 residues. Trimming took off 3 bases at V and 10 bases at J, with 13 bases between the two ends. Germline CDR1 is SNHLY and CDR2 is FYNNEI. The CDR3, as DNA: TGTGCCAGCAGTGATCGTTGGGAGGGCTCACCCCTCCACTTT. This sequence encodes CASSDRWEGSPLHF.

J is TRBJ2-1 and V is TRBV5-1; a possible D gene is TRBD1 (7 bases). CDR1 and CDR2 (germline): SGHRS, YFSETQ. The CDR3 is made up of 15 amino acids. The ends were cut back, 5 bases at V and 4 bases at J, with 16 bases in the middle. CDR3 DNA sequence: TGCGCCAGCAGGGAGGGACAGAGTACTTACAATGAGCAGTTCTTC. Protein: CASREGQSTYNEQFF.

The chain is built from TRBV6-1 and TRBJ1-2; D gene ambiguous. Germline V gene sequence: CDR1 MNHNS, CDR2 SASEGT. Trimming stripped 7 bases from V and 1 base from J, with 10 bases between. This CDR3 has 13 amino acids. CDR3 coding DNA: TGTGCCAGCACATTGTCTTTTAACTATGGCTACACCTTC. It is translated as CASTLSFNYGYTF.

This clone turned up a few times. The DNA of the CDR3 is TGTGCCAGCACCAGCGGGGGAAACACCATATATTTT. As protein: CASTSGGNTIYF. The V gene is TRBV6-5, the J gene TRBJ1-3, with D unresolved. The germline gives CDR1 MNHEY, CDR2 SVGAGI. The CDR3 totals 12 residues. V gave up 7 bases and J gave up 4 bases, with 8 bases separating them.

The gene calls are TRBV4-1 and TRBJ2-7; D may be TRBD1 or TRBD2 (5 bases each). The CDR3 totals 14 residues. The V gene's germline CDR1 is MGHRA and CDR2 YSYEKL. Trimming removed 4 bases from V and 2 bases from J, with 12 bases in between. As DNA, the CDR3 is TGCGCCAGCAGCCCACGGGACCGTACCTACGAGCAGTACTTC. Its protein is CASSPRDRTYEQYF.

The genes are TRBV18 and TRBJ1-2, with 7 bases aligning to TRBD1. Trimming took 3 bases from V and 5 from J; bases not matched to a gene: 3. CDR1 is KGHSH and CDR2 is LQKENI in the germline V gene. The CDR3 contains 13 residues. The DNA of the CDR3 is TGTGCCAGCTCACCGGGGACAGCTTATGGCTACACCTTC. Translation: CASSPGTAYGYTF.

This clone was observed a handful of times. The rearrangement links TRBV10-1 to TRBJ2-1; D is unresolved. V shed 4 bases and J shed 10 bases, with 11 bases lying between them. The CDR3 spans 12 residues. Germline V gene lookup returns CDR1 WNHNN and CDR2 SYGVQD (reference sequence). The CDR3 reads CASSAGPREQFF. DNA for the CDR3: TGCGCCAGCAGTGCCGGGCCGCGGGAGCAGTTCTTC.

The J gene is TRBJ1-4, the V gene TRBV4-1, with D possibly TRBD1 on 6 matching bases. Germline CDR1 reads MGHRA; CDR2 reads YSYEKL. V was cut by 6 bases and J by 8 bases, with 19 bases left in between. The CDR3 extends over 15 amino acids. CDR3: CASRGVTGRGEKLFF. The CDR3 region has the DNA TGCGCCAGCAGAGGGGTCACAGGGCGAGGAGAAAAACTGTTTTTT.

This clone was picked up a small number of times. The chain joins TRBV11-2 to TRBJ1-5; 10 bases map to TRBD1. This CDR3 has 18 amino acids. Per the germline V gene, CDR1 is SGHAT and CDR2 is FQNNGV. V was clipped by 5 bases and J by 0 bases; unmatched bases: 10. The CDR3 DNA sequence: TGTGCCAGCAGCCGGGGGACAGGGGAATTTTATAGCAATCAGCCCCAGCATTTT. As protein: CASSRGTGEFYSNQPQHF. Full variable domain (missing parts from reference TRBV11-2 and TRBJ1-5): EAGVAQSPRYKIIEKRQSVAFWCNPISGHATLYWYQQILGQGPKLLIQFQNNGVVDDSQLPKDRFSAERLKGVDSTLKIQPAKLEDSAVYLCASSRGTGEFYSNQPQHFGDGTRLSIL.

This chain connects TRBV5-1 to TRBJ2-7, with 7 bases that match TRBD2. V was clipped by 0 bases and J by 3 bases; unmatched bases: 3. Germline lookup yields CDR1 SGHRS and CDR2 YFSETQ. CDR3 length: 14 residues. The CDR3 here is CASSLGLAHYEQYF. The CDR3 bases are TGCGCCAGCAGCTTGGGACTAGCACACTACGAGCAGTACTTC.

This clone has more than one count but fewer than ten. The gene calls are TRBV30 and TRBJ2-2; D is perhaps TRBD1 or TRBD2 (5 bases each). The V gene lost 3 bases and the J gene lost 4 bases, with 12 bases spanning the gap. The CDR3 loop spans 14 amino acids. Germline values: CDR1 GTSNPN, CDR2 SVGIG (reference sequence). The CDR3 region is CAWRGTASTGELFF. The CDR3 DNA is TGTGCCTGGAGGGGGACCGCTAGCACCGGGGAGCTGTTTTTT. The full variable domain, its missing parts supplied by reference TRBV30 and TRBJ2-2, is SQTIHQWPATLVQPVGSPLSLECTVEGTSNPNLYWYRQAAGRGLQLLFYSVGIGQISSEVPQNLSASRPQDRQFILSSKKLLLSDSGFYLCAWRGTASTGELFFGEGSRLTVL.

J is TRBJ1-1 and V is TRBV29-1, with no clear D. CDR3 length: 10 residues. Germline loops: CDR1 SQVTM, CDR2 ANQGSEA. The V end was cut by 7 bases, the J end by 8 bases, with 11 bases between. DNA for the CDR3: TGCAGCGCTGGAGGAGAAGAAGCTTTCTTT. Amino acid sequence: CSAGGEEAFF. Drawing the rest from reference TRBV29-1 and TRBJ1-1, the complete variable domain is SAVISQKPSRDICQRGTSLTIQCQVDSQVTMMFWYRQQPGQSLTLIATANQGSEATYESGFVIDKFPISRPNLTFSTLTVSNMSPEDSSIYLCSAGGEEAFFGQGTRLTVV.

The chain joins TRBV7-8 to TRBJ2-7; 7 nucleotides agree with TRBD2. This CDR3 is built from 14 residues. CDR1 is SGHVS and CDR2 is FQNEAQ in the germline V gene. J gave up 5 bases and V 4 bases, and 8 bases lay outside the gene matches. CDR3 nucleotide sequence: TGTGCCAGCAGCTCTGGGACGGGAGGCAACGAGCAGTACTTC. Protein product: CASSSGTGGNEQYF.

As regards this clone: Other DNA sequences within the sample encode an identical CDR3. This sequence joins TRBV5-1 and TRBJ1-2; perhaps TRBD1 as D (6 bases). From germline, CDR1 is SGHRS and CDR2 YFSETQ. The CDR3 length is 13 residues. Trimming took off 4 bases at V and 2 bases at J, with 9 bases between the two ends. The CDR3 coding sequence is TGCGCCAGCAGCCTAGGGACAAACTATGGCTACACCTTC. Protein sequence: CASSLGTNYGYTF. The complete variable domain, with remaining parts taken from reference TRBV5-1 and TRBJ1-2, reads KAGVTQTPRYLIKTRGQQVTLSCSPISGHRSVSWYQQTPGQGLQFLFEYFSETQRNKGNFPGRFSGRQFSNSRSEMNVSTLELGDSALYLCASSLGTNYGYTFGSGTRLTVV.

This clone was detected only a few times. The chain combines TRBV5-1 with TRBJ2-3; TRBD1 is a possible D gene (6 bases). The germline V and J ends were trimmed by 4 bases and 4 bases, with 16 bases remaining between them. The CDR3 consists of 15 residues. Looked up from germline, CDR1 is SGHRS and CDR2 is YFSETQ. CDR3 sequence reads: CASSPARKGADTQYF. In DNA form, the CDR3 reads TGCGCCAGCAGCCCCGCGAGGAAGGGGGCAGATACGCAGTATTTT.

The rearrangement uses TRBV30 and TRBJ1-5; D might be TRBD1 (6 bases). V was clipped by 1 base and J by 2 bases, with 15 bases between them. The CDR3 length is 16 residues. The germline gives CDR1 GTSNPN, CDR2 SVGIG (reference sequence). CDR3: CAWSEQGLGGNQPQHF. The DNA for the CDR3 is TGTGCCTGGAGTGAACAGGGTCTGGGGGGCAATCAGCCCCAGCATTTT.

V is TRBV25-1 and J is TRBJ2-1; 9 positions match TRBD2. Germline assignment: CDR1 MGHDK and CDR2 SYGVNS. The CDR3 extends over 14 amino acids. J lost 5 bases, V lost 7 bases, and 6 bases had no gene match. Here the CDR3 DNA reads TGTGCCAGCATTGGCGGGGGGGCCAACAATGAGCAGTTCTTC. Its translation: CASIGGGANNEQFF.

This chain joins TRBV6-1 and TRBJ2-7, with TRBD1 matching 10 bases. CDR3 length equals 15 residues. The ends lost 5 bases at V and 1 base at J; junction bases unmatched: 5. The germline V gene encodes CDR1 MNHNS and CDR2 SASEGT. CDR3 protein: CASSPPGQGSYEQYF. In DNA, the CDR3 is TGTGCCAGCAGTCCACCGGGACAGGGGTCCTACGAGCAGTACTTC.

This clone was detected a few times. V gene TRBV2 combines with J gene TRBJ1-5; possibly TRBD1 for D (6 bases). This CDR3 spans 14 amino acids. Germline CDR1 SNHLY, CDR2 FYNNEI. V lost 2 bases and J lost 7, with 12 bases in between. The CDR3 sequence: CASSELQGGQPQHF. CDR3 bases: TGTGCCAGCAGTGAACTACAGGGTGGGCAGCCCCAGCATTTT. The complete variable domain, with remaining parts taken from reference TRBV2 and TRBJ1-5, reads EPEVTQTPSHQVTQMGQEVILRCVPISNHLYFYWYRQILGQKVEFLVSFYNNEISEKSEIFDDQFSVERPDGSNFTLKIRSTKLEDSAMYFCASSELQGGQPQHFGDGTRLSIL.

The CDR3 sequence is CASSRGQDVVEQYF. The DNA of the CDR3 is TGTGCCAGCTCAAGGGGACAGGACGTCGTCGAGCAGTACTTC. The genes are TRBV18 and TRBJ2-7; 8 bases are shared with TRBD1. The CDR3 consists of 14 residues. The trim removed 5 bases at V and 6 bases at J, leaving 9 bases unmatched. Germline V gives CDR1 KGHSH, CDR2 LQKENI.

A few counts support this clone. The chain is built from TRBV29-1 and TRBJ1-1, with D perhaps TRBD1 (6 bases). Trimming took off 3 bases at V and 1 base at J, with 12 bases between the two ends. This CDR3 has 14 amino acids. Germline V lookup: CDR1 SQVTM, CDR2 ANQGSEA. The CDR3 DNA reads as TGCAGCGTTGAGGGGAGACAGGAGAACACTGAAGCTTTCTTT. Its translation: CSVEGRQENTEAFF.

V usage is TRBV18 and J usage is TRBJ2-3; 8 nucleotides agree with TRBD1. The CDR3 spans 20 residues. CDR1 and CDR2 (germline): KGHSH, LQKENI. V was clipped by 0 bases and J by 2 bases; unmatched bases: 16. CDR3: CASSPPYTGEDRALTDTQYF. The CDR3, as DNA: TGTGCCAGCTCACCACCGTATACGGGGGAGGACAGGGCTCTCACAGATACGCAGTATTTT.

The chain couples TRBV30 to TRBJ1-4, with TRBD1 matching 8 bases. CDR1 and CDR2 from the germline V gene are GTSNPN and SVGIG (reference sequence). The CDR3 extends over 15 amino acids. Unmatched junction bases numbered 11, after V lost 3 bases and J lost 8 bases. As DNA, the CDR3 is TGTGCCTGGAGCCCGATGGACAGGGTAGGAGAAAAACTGTTTTTT. This sequence encodes CAWSPMDRVGEKLFF.

In this sample, this clone turned up a few times. The chain links TRBV19 to TRBJ1-2; perhaps TRBD1 as D (6 bases). The CDR3 is 14 amino acids. CDR1 and CDR2 from the germline V gene are LNHDA and SQIVND (reference sequence). V lost 4 bases, J lost 4 bases, and 13 bases lay in between. CDR3 sequence: CASSTRGQFYGYTF. CDR3 nucleotides: TGTGCCAGTAGTACTCGCGGACAGTTCTATGGCTACACCTTC.

This sequence joins TRBV14 and TRBJ2-1; 12 bases line up with TRBD2. The CDR3 sequence is 18 residues long. V dropped 4 bases and J dropped 6; count of bases not matched to a gene: 13. CDR1 is SGHDN, CDR2 FVKESK, per germline. CDR3 amino acids: CASSPSPLLTSGSNEQFF. The CDR3, as DNA: TGTGCCAGCAGCCCATCCCCTTTACTGACTAGCGGGAGCAATGAGCAGTTCTTC.

This chain links TRBV29-1 with TRBJ1-2; the D is unclear. V was shortened by 6 bases and J by 2 bases, with 13 bases between the two germline ends. In germline, CDR1 is SQVTM, CDR2 ANQGSEA. The CDR3 totals 13 residues. CDR3 nucleotide sequence: TGCAGCGTCGATCCGGAGTCCAACTATGGCTACACCTTC. Translation gives CSVDPESNYGYTF.